This is a list of T cell receptor beta chains from one sample in a study of blood T cell repertoires in COVID-19. Only in-frame clones appear in the TCRdb table, and some are missing; sequencing was by immunoSEQ multiplex PCR. The table records 90,000 to 110,000 clones, 81% of them present only once. The sample consisted of peripheral blood. These receptors all stem from a woman aged 70-85 years with acute or convalescent COVID-19. Each CDR3 is given with its conserved first and last residue. A D gene is named only where the DNA matches it firmly. Size is stated for part of the rows, as once, few or many counts, or as a class when the clone is expanded.

V gene,clone size,D gene,J gene,CDR3 protein,CDR3 DNA
TRBV18,-,-,TRBJ2-1,CASSPPSGRGYNEQFF,TGTGCCAGCTCACCACCCTCCGGGCGGGGCTACAATGAGCAGTTCTTC
TRBV20-1,-,TRBD2,TRBJ2-1,CSASTMLAEDEQFF,TGCAGTGCTAGTACAATGCTAGCGGAGGATGAGCAGTTCTTC
TRBV11-3,-,TRBD1,TRBJ2-2,CASSLGQGLYTGELFF,TGTGCCAGCAGCCTCGGACAGGGGTTGTACACCGGGGAGCTGTTTTTT
TRBV27,-,-,TRBJ1-5,CASSLNRASNQPQHF,TGTGCCAGCAGTTTGAACAGGGCGAGCAATCAGCCCCAGCATTTT
TRBV6-6,-,TRBD2,TRBJ2-7,CASSPITGTSGTPNSYEQYF,TGTGCCAGCAGTCCTATTACCGGGACTAGCGGGACCCCAAACTCCTACGAGCAGTACTTC
TRBV7-2,-,TRBD1,TRBJ1-1,CASSMTGRTEAFF,TGTGCCAGCAGCATGACAGGGCGAACTGAAGCTTTCTTT
TRBV9,few,-,TRBJ2-3,CASSVAPHNTDTQYF,TGTGCCAGCAGCGTAGCCCCGCACAACACAGATACGCAGTATTTT
TRBV19,-,TRBD1,TRBJ1-2,CASSNRGQGNYGYTF,TGTGCCAGTAGTAACCGCGGACAGGGGAACTATGGCTACACCTTC
TRBV9,-,-,TRBJ1-6,CASSPVGGLEPLHF,TGTGCCAGCAGTCCGGTGGGGGGGTTGGAGCCCCTCCACTTT
TRBV2,-,TRBD2,TRBJ2-1,CASKPGLAGVREQFF,TGTGCCAGCAAACCGGGACTAGCGGGGGTGAGGGAGCAGTTCTTC